This T cell receptor beta chain derives from a study of T-cell reconstitution after alpha-beta-depleted transplantation in children. Construction of the TCRbeta library involved unique molecular identifiers. A single record per CDR3 protein comes from TCRdb applying MiXCR to the PCR reads. Among almost 500,000 distinct CDR3 sequences, approximately 13% were seen once, and the ten largest hold more than 5.5%. In its sample, this clonotype was seen many times. The CDR3 runs to 17 residues. Germline values: CDR1 LGHNA, CDR2 YSLEER. The germline V and J ends were trimmed by 1 base and 0 bases, with 13 bases remaining between them.

Sequencing used PBMCs from the stem cell graft donor, obtained from the stem cell graft. V usage is TRBV4-3 and J usage is TRBJ1-3; maybe TRBD1 (5 bases). The clonotype originates from a human donor who donated a stem cell graft to a child with combined immunodeficiency. This CDR3 is CASSQVVATDSGNTIYF. In DNA, the CDR3 is TGCGCCAGCAGCCAAGTGGTTGCGACAGACTCTGGAAACACCATATATTTT.